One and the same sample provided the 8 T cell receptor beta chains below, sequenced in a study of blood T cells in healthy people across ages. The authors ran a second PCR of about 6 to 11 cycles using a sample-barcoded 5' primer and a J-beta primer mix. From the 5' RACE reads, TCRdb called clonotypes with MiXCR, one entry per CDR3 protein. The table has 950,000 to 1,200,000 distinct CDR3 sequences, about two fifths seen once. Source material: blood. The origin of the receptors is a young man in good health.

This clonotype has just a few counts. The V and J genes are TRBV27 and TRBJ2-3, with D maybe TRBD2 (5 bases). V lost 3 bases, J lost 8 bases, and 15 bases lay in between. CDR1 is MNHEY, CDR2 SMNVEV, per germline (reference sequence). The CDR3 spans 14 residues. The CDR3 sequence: CASSFCDPRGTQYF. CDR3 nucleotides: TGTGCCAGCAGTTTTTGTGACCCCCGGGGTACGCAGTATTTT.

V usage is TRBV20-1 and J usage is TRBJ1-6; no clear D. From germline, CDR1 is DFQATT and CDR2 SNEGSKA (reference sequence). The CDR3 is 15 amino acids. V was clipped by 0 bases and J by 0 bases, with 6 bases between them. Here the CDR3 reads CSAREGISYNSPLHF. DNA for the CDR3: TGCAGTGCTAGAGAGGGTATCTCCTATAATTCACCCCTCCACTTT.

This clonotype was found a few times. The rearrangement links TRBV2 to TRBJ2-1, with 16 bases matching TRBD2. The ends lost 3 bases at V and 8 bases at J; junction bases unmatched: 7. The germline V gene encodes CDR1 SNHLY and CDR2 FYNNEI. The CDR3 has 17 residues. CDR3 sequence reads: CASSDAAGTSGGDEQFF. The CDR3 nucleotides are TGTGCCAGCAGTGACGCCGCAGGGACTAGCGGGGGGGATGAGCAGTTCTTC.

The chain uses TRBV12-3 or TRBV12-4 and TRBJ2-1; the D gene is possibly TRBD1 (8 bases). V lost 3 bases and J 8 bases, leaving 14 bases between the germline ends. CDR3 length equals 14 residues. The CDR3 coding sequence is TGTGCCAGCAGTTTTCAACAGGGGGGGGATGAGCAGTTCTTC. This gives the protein CASSFQQGGDEQFF.

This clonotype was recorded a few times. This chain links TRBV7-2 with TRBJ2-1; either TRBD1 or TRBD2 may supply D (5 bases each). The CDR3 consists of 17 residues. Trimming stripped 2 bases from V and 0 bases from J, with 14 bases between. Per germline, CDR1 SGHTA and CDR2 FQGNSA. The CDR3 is CASSLWGSIRSYNEQFF. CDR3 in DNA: TGTGCCAGCAGCTTATGGGGGAGCATACGCTCCTACAATGAGCAGTTCTTC.

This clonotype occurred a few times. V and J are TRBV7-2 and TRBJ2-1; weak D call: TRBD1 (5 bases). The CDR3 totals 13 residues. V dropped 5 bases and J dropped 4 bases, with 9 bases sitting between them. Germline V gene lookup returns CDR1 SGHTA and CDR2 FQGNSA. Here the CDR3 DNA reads TGTGCCAGCAGCGTACAGGTATACAATGAGCAGTTCTTC. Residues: CASSVQVYNEQFF.

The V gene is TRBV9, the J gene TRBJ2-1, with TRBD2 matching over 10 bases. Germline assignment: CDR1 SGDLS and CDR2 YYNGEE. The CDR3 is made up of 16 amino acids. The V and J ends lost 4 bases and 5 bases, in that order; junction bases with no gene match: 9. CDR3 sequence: CASSKGAGGPNNEQFF. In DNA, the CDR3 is TGTGCCAGCAGCAAGGGAGCGGGGGGGCCTAACAATGAGCAGTTCTTC.

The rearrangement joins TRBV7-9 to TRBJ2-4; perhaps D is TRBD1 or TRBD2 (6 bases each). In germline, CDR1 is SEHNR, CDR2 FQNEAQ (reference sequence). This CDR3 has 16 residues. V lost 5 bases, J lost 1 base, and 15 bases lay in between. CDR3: CASSPYGGLAKNIQYF. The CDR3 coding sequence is TGTGCCAGCAGCCCCTATGGGGGGCTCGCCAAAAACATTCAGTACTTC.